These 26 T cell receptor beta chains share one sample of origin, sequenced in a study of neurological immune-mediated disorders. TCRdb recomputed calls from the 5' RACE reads with MiXCR, one row per CDR3 protein. The sample gives 65,000 to 80,000 distinct CDR3 sequences, approximately 17% of which show up once; just over 15% is in the top ten. The source material was PBMCs. Every receptor here comes from a woman between 35 and 50 years old in good health.

This clonotype has a count of ten or more. This rearrangement joins TRBV3-1 to TRBJ1-2; possibly TRBD1 for D (6 bases). This CDR3 is 14 amino acids long. Germline CDR1 reads LGHDT; CDR2 reads YNNKEL (reference sequence). Trimming pared 1 base from V and 5 bases from J, leaving 11 bases between. CDR3 residues: CASSQGKGGYGYTF. The CDR3 nucleotides read TGTGCCAGCAGCCAAGGAAAGGGGGGGTATGGCTACACCTTC. The entire variable domain, with the rest obtained from reference TRBV3-1 and TRBJ1-2, is as follows: DTAVSQTPKYLVTQMGNDKSIKCEQNLGHDTMYWYKQDSKKFLKIMFSYNNKELIINETVPNRFSPKSPDKAHLNLHINSLELGDSAVYFCASSQGKGGYGYTFGSGTRLTVV.

This clonotype came up many times. The chain links TRBV5-1 to TRBJ2-1; TRBD1 might be the D (6 bases). CDR1 is SGHRS, CDR2 YFSETQ, per germline. The CDR3 consists of 15 residues. V was shortened by 0 bases and J by 7 bases, with 14 bases between the two germline ends. CDR3 nucleotide sequence: TGCGCCAGCAGCTTGGAGGGGGATAGGATAAATGAGCAGTTCTTC. Residues: CASSLEGDRINEQFF.

The sample holds many counts of this clonotype. The J gene is TRBJ2-2, the V gene TRBV5-1; D perhaps matches TRBD1 (5 bases). V gave up 0 bases and J gave up 5 bases, with 11 bases separating them. This CDR3 is built from 15 residues. In germline, CDR1 is SGHRS, CDR2 YFSETQ. The DNA for the CDR3 is TGCGCCAGCAGCTTGGCGCAGGGTGGAACCGGGGAGCTGTTTTTT. This encodes CASSLAQGGTGELFF.

This clonotype came up many times. The chain employs TRBV20-1 and TRBJ1-1; D possibly corresponds to TRBD1 (6 bases). This CDR3 has 11 residues. Trimming took 5 bases from V and 3 from J, leaving 7 bases between them. CDR1 and CDR2 from the germline V gene are DFQATT and SNEGSKA (reference sequence). CDR3 bases: TGCAGTGCTTCAGGGGACACTGAAGCTTTCTTT. Encoded protein: CSASGDTEAFF.

V gene TRBV30 combines with J gene TRBJ1-1, with D maybe TRBD1 (5 bases). Germline assignment: CDR1 GTSNPN and CDR2 SVGIG (reference sequence). CDR3 length equals 14 residues. The V gene lost 4 bases and the J gene lost 1 base, with 13 bases spanning the gap. This CDR3 reads CAWNGRGENTEAFF. CDR3 bases: TGTGCCTGGAATGGGAGAGGGGAGAACACTGAAGCTTTCTTT. Full variable domain (missing parts from reference TRBV30 and TRBJ1-1): SQTIHQWPATLVQPVGSPLSLECTVEGTSNPNLYWYRQAAGRGLQLLFYSVGIGQISSEVPQNLSASRPQDRQFILSSKKLLLSDSGFYLCAWNGRGENTEAFFGQGTRLTVV.

This clonotype was counted only a few times. The rearrangement joins TRBV20-1 to TRBJ2-3, with 10 bases matching TRBD2. CDR3 size: 18 residues. Trimming cost V 0 bases and J 5 bases; bases outside gene matches: 14. Looked up from germline, CDR1 is DFQATT and CDR2 is SNEGSKA (reference sequence). In DNA, the CDR3 is TGCAGTGCTAGAGATACCAGTGGCCTAGCGGGGGTGGGAGATACGCAGTATTTT. Encoded protein: CSARDTSGLAGVGDTQYF.

This clonotype occurred a few times. This chain uses TRBV7-2 with TRBJ2-1, with TRBD2 matching over 9 bases. J lost 5 bases, V lost 1 base, and 0 bases had no gene match. Germline lookup yields CDR1 SGHTA and CDR2 FQGNSA. This CDR3 region has 14 residues. The CDR3 is CASSLGGGDNEQFF. The CDR3 DNA follows: TGTGCCAGCAGCTTAGGCGGGGGGGACAATGAGCAGTTCTTC.

This clonotype showed up many times. V and J are TRBV20-1 and TRBJ2-1; 12 bases fit TRBD2. The CDR3 is 14 amino acids. The V segment lost 6 bases and the J segment 8 bases; nucleotides outside the gene matches: 8. Germline V gene data show CDR1 as DFQATT and CDR2 as SNEGSKA (reference sequence). The DNA for the CDR3 is TGCAGTGCAGATCTAGCGGGGGGGCTTTATGAGCAGTTCTTC. Translated: CSADLAGGLYEQFF.

This chain uses TRBV3-1 with TRBJ2-2; D not resolved. Germline loops: CDR1 LGHDT, CDR2 YNNKEL (reference sequence). This CDR3 is built from 15 residues. V lost 4 bases and J 3 bases, leaving 12 bases between the germline ends. This CDR3 is CASSPKEGYTGELFF. CDR3 in DNA: TGTGCCAGCAGCCCTAAGGAAGGGTACACCGGGGAGCTGTTTTTT.

This clonotype was counted ten times or more. This chain links TRBV25-1 with TRBJ2-7; perhaps D is TRBD1 or TRBD2 (5 bases each). V lost 10 bases and J lost 2, with 18 bases in between. Germline V gene sequence: CDR1 MGHDK, CDR2 SYGVNS. The CDR3 is 14 residues long. The CDR3 DNA reads TGTGCCACCTCAAACCGAGGGGACCCCTACGAGCAGTACTTC. Translating gives CATSNRGDPYEQYF.

Remarks on this clonotype: Germline is not matched at one junction end, which may reflect a read error. The chain joins TRBV7-6 to TRBJ2-7; perhaps TRBD2 as D (6 bases). The CDR3 covers 13 residues. Germline values: CDR1 SGHVS, CDR2 FNYEAQ. The CDR3 is CASSRGVCYDQYF. The DNA for the CDR3 is TGTGCCAGCAGCCGCGGGGTATGCTACGACCAGTACTTC.

The genes are TRBV15 and TRBJ2-7; the D call may be TRBD1 or TRBD2 (5 bases each). The V gene's germline CDR1 is LNHNV and CDR2 YYDKDF (reference sequence). The CDR3 is 16 residues long. Trimming took 2 bases from V and 1 from J, leaving 15 bases between them. CDR3 amino acids: CATSRPAQRGSYEQYF. CDR3 DNA: TGTGCCACCAGCAGACCTGCCCAGAGGGGATCCTACGAGCAGTACTTC.

This clonotype was counted at least ten times. This chain uses TRBV12-3 or TRBV12-4 with TRBJ2-2; TRBD1 matches at 7 bases. The CDR3 is made up of 16 amino acids. Trimming at V came to 6 bases and at J to 2 bases, leaving 9 bases not matched to a gene. The CDR3 DNA sequence: TGTGCCAGCAGCCCAGGGGACAGAGATAACACCGGGGAGCTGTTTTTT. Residues: CASSPGDRDNTGELFF.

This clonotype has a count of ten or more. V usage is TRBV24-1 and J usage is TRBJ2-1; 7 bases map to TRBD2. This CDR3 contains 13 residues. The J segment lost 9 bases and the V segment lost 4 bases, leaving 5 bases of the junction unmatched. Germline V gene data show CDR1 as KGHDR and CDR2 as SFDVKD. Here the CDR3 reads CATSETREGEQFF. The CDR3 DNA follows: TGTGCCACCAGTGAAACCAGGGAGGGTGAGCAGTTCTTC.

In this sample, this clonotype turned up many times. The chain uses TRBV20-1 and TRBJ2-5, with 15 positions matching TRBD2. This CDR3 contains 15 residues. Trimming removed 6 bases from V and 9 bases from J; junction bases left unmatched: 11. Germline V lookup: CDR1 DFQATT, CDR2 SNEGSKA (reference sequence). CDR3 sequence (DNA): TGCAGTGCCTCGGGACTAGCGGGGGGACCCGGGGCCCAGTACTTC. Protein product: CSASGLAGGPGAQYF.

This clonotype was observed at least ten times. The rearrangement joins TRBV20-1 to TRBJ2-7; D might be TRBD1 (6 bases). The CDR3 extends over 14 amino acids. Between the trimmed V and J ends, which lost 4 bases and 0 bases, there was a span of 13 bases. The V gene's germline CDR1 is DFQATT and CDR2 SNEGSKA (reference sequence). The CDR3 region is CSAIRTASSYEQYV. For the CDR3, the DNA is TGCAGTGCTATCAGGACAGCTAGCTCCTACGAGCAGTACGTC.

This clonotype was observed once. One end of the junction varies from germline; a read error may be responsible. The genes are TRBV10-2 and TRBJ2-7; 8 bases align to TRBD2. The CDR3 spans 18 residues. Germline lookup yields CDR1 WSHSY and CDR2 SAAADI. The CDR3 here is CANSEPEGGLGLPPEQYF. The CDR3 DNA reads TGCGCCAACAGTGAGCCGGAGGGGGGACTAGGCCTCCCTCCCGAGCAGTACTTC.

This clonotype came up many times. V and J are TRBV20-1 and TRBJ2-7, with 7 nucleotides matching TRBD1. The germline V gene has CDR1 DFQATT and CDR2 SNEGSKA (reference sequence). V gave up 5 bases and J gave up 0 bases; unmatched junction bases: 10. The CDR3 is 15 amino acids. In DNA form, the CDR3 reads TGCAGTGCTGAGCCCCCAGGGGGAAGCTCCTACGAGCAGTACTTC. Its protein is CSAEPPGGSSYEQYF.

At least ten counts were recorded for this clonotype. The chain has TRBV20-1 and TRBJ2-2; 10 positions match TRBD2. In germline, CDR1 is DFQATT, CDR2 SNEGSKA (reference sequence). The CDR3 is 16 residues long. The V gene end was trimmed by 0 bases and the J gene end by 3 bases; junction bases not matched to a gene: 4. CDR3 nucleotides: TGCAGTGCTAGAGATGGAGCGGGGGGGGACACCGGGGAGCTGTTTTTT. Amino acid sequence: CSARDGAGGDTGELFF.

The sample holds many counts of this clonotype. The chain recombines TRBV18 with TRBJ2-3; D gene unclear. The germline V and J ends were trimmed by 2 bases and 0 bases, with 9 bases remaining between them. Germline CDR1 reads KGHSH; CDR2 reads LQKENI. The CDR3 extends over 15 amino acids. The DNA of the CDR3 is TGTGCCAGCTCACCAAACACCCGAAGCACAGATACGCAGTATTTT. It yields the protein CASSPNTRSTDTQYF.

The chain employs TRBV30 and TRBJ1-5; D remains unclear. In germline, CDR1 is GTSNPN, CDR2 SVGIG (reference sequence). Trimming took 2 bases from V and 3 from J, leaving 11 bases between them. The CDR3 has 14 residues. The DNA of the CDR3 is TGTGCCTGGAGTAGAAACAGTTTCAATCAGCCCCAGCATTTT. It encodes CAWSRNSFNQPQHF.

This clonotype was observed many times. The V call is TRBV9, the J call TRBJ2-2; TRBD2 agrees at 8 bases. Trimming at V came to 2 bases and at J to 4 bases, leaving 7 bases not matched to a gene. The CDR3 has 16 amino acids. Germline CDR1 reads SGDLS; CDR2 reads YYNGEE. The CDR3 nucleotides read TGTGCCAGCAGCGTGGAAGCGGGGGAGGTCACCGGGGAGCTGTTTTTT. Amino acids: CASSVEAGEVTGELFF. The full variable domain, completed using reference TRBV9 and TRBJ2-2, is DSGVTQTPKHLITATGQRVTLRCSPRSGDLSVYWYQQSLDQGLQFLIQYYNGEERAKGNILERFSAQQFPDLHSELNLSSLELGDSALYFCASSVEAGEVTGELFFGEGSRLTVL.

A word on this clonotype: One junction end disagrees with the germline gene, perhaps due to a read error. This chain uses TRBV7-8 with TRBJ2-3; no reliable D call. The length of the CDR3 is 13 residues. Germline loops: CDR1 SGHVS, CDR2 FQNEAQ. In DNA form, the CDR3 reads TGTGCCAGAAGCCAAGAGTTGAGAGATATGCAGTATTTT. Translated: CARSQELRDMQYF.

CDR3 in amino acids: CSAWGGQGADYEQYF. The DNA for the CDR3 is TGCAGCGCATGGGGCGGTCAGGGGGCCGACTACGAGCAGTACTTC. This rearrangement joins TRBV29-1 to TRBJ2-7; 8 bases map to TRBD1. CDR3 length: 15 amino acids. After removal of 7 bases from V and 3 bases from J, the junction contained 14 bases not matched to a gene. The germline V gene has CDR1 SQVTM and CDR2 ANQGSEA.

The chain has TRBV2 and TRBJ2-6, with D possibly TRBD1 on 6 matching bases. The CDR3 extends over 18 amino acids. The germline V and J ends were trimmed by 6 bases and 0 bases, with 18 bases remaining between them. The germline gives CDR1 SNHLY, CDR2 FYNNEI. The CDR3 spells CASRKDRGQGSGANVLTF. In nucleotides, the CDR3 is TGTGCCAGCAGGAAGGACAGAGGCCAAGGCTCTGGGGCCAACGTCCTGACTTTC.

This clonotype was seen many times. The gene calls are TRBV6-5 and TRBJ2-2; D gene uncertain. Germline lookup yields CDR1 MNHEY and CDR2 SVGAGI. This CDR3 region has 14 residues. Trimming removed 5 bases from V and 6 bases from J, with 13 bases in between. The chain's CDR3 is CASSPDQGAGELFF. CDR3 coding DNA: TGTGCCAGCAGTCCTGATCAAGGTGCCGGGGAGCTGTTTTTT.